The 11 T cell receptor beta chains in this list originate from one sample, sequenced in a study of CD8 T cells in Susac syndrome (dated by TCRdb to about 2019). Receptors were amplified or captured by the immunoSEQ multiplex PCR assay. RNA was extracted using the RNeasy kit, and about 0.45 to 1 ug of the RNA was reverse transcribed with random hexamers. TCRdb itself trimmed the public reads at Q25 with fastp, ran MiXCR and retained productive beta chains. Every entry covers one CDR3 protein and lists the most common genes and DNA from its rows. In all, the sample holds 90,000 to 110,000 distinct CDR3 sequences, and roughly 97% of those were seen once. The ten largest clones take up more than 0.08% of the sample. The sequenced sample was CD4+ T cells from PBMCs. Source of these receptors: a human donor in good health.

This chain connects TRBV5-1 to TRBJ2-1; 13 bases agree with TRBD2. CDR1 is SGHRS and CDR2 is YFSETQ in the germline V gene. The CDR3 has 15 residues. With V trimmed by 6 bases and J by 10 bases, 10 bases remained unmatched. The DNA of the CDR3 is TGCGCCAGCATCGATTCGACTAGCGGGAGGTTGGAGCAGTTCTTC. Protein product: CASIDSTSGRLEQFF.

The chain is built from TRBV6-5 and TRBJ1-6; TRBD1 might be the D (5 bases). The CDR3 extends over 14 amino acids. CDR1 and CDR2 from the germline V gene are MNHEY and SVGAGI. The V end was cut by 0 bases, the J end by 6 bases, with 6 bases between. The CDR3 nucleotides are TGTGCCAGCAGTTACTCCAGGGTTAATTCACCCCTCCACTTT. Its translation: CASSYSRVNSPLHF.

The gene calls are TRBV6-2 or TRBV6-3 and TRBJ2-7; 9 bases are a match to TRBD1. The length of the CDR3 is 14 residues. The V and J ends lost 8 bases and 2 bases, in that order; junction bases with no gene match: 7. Germline V lookup: CDR1 MNHEY, CDR2 SVGEGT. The CDR3 DNA follows: TGTGCCAGCGGAAAGGACAGGGGAACCTACGAGCAGTACTTC. The encoded protein is CASGKDRGTYEQYF.

The chain carries TRBV5-5 and TRBJ1-1; the match to TRBD1 covers 10 bases. V shed 5 bases and J 0 bases; nucleotides not matched to a gene: 4. The CDR3 spans 15 residues. Looked up from germline, CDR1 is SGHKS and CDR2 is YYEKEE (reference sequence). The CDR3 nucleotides are TGTGCCAGCAGTTTGACAGGGGGCGTGAACACTGAAGCTTTCTTT. Translating it yields CASSLTGGVNTEAFF.

This clonotype was seen only a few times. This rearrangement joins TRBV29-1 to TRBJ2-7; tentative D call: TRBD2 (7 bases). The V gene's germline CDR1 is SQVTM and CDR2 ANQGSEA. This CDR3 has 15 residues. Trimming left V 6 bases short and J 7 bases short, with 25 bases between. The CDR3 nucleotides read TGCAGCGTCACATTAAGACAGGCCCCCGGGGGGGAGCAGTACTTC. Residues: CSVTLRQAPGGEQYF.

The chain employs TRBV3-1 and TRBJ1-6; the D is unclear. This CDR3 has 12 amino acids. V was shortened by 5 bases and J by 10 bases, with 9 bases between the two germline ends. Germline V gene sequence: CDR1 LGHDT, CDR2 YNNKEL (reference sequence). In DNA form, the CDR3 reads TGTGCCAGCAGCGTGGACGTCTCACCCCTCCACTTT. Protein: CASSVDVSPLHF.

J is TRBJ1-4 and V is TRBV6-6, with a possible D match to TRBD1 (6 bases). There are 14 residues in the CDR3. V shed 7 bases and J shed 7 bases, with 16 bases lying between them. Germline V gene sequence: CDR1 MNHNY, CDR2 SVGAGI (reference sequence). The CDR3 region has the DNA TGTGCCAGCATCATGAGGCAGGGGAGTGAAAAACTGTTTTTT. Encoded protein: CASIMRQGSEKLFF.

CDR3 in amino acids: CASSSQGTQGYTF. The CDR3, as DNA: TGCGCCAGCAGCTCACAGGGAACCCAGGGCTACACCTTC. J is TRBJ1-2 and V is TRBV5-1; maybe TRBD1 (6 bases). Germline loops: CDR1 SGHRS, CDR2 YFSETQ. The CDR3 runs 13 residues. V was pared by 3 bases and J by 8 bases, with 14 bases between.

The CDR3 reads CASSRNREGGYTF. In nucleotides, the CDR3 is TGTGCCAGCAGTCGTAATAGGGAGGGTGGCTACACCTTC. The rearrangement uses TRBV12-3 or TRBV12-4 and TRBJ1-2, with no clear D. V dropped 5 bases and J dropped 7 bases, with 14 bases sitting between them. This CDR3 has 13 amino acids.

The V call is TRBV11-2, the J call TRBJ1-3; 9 bases are shared with TRBD1. The J segment lost 8 bases and the V segment lost 1 base, leaving 9 bases of the junction unmatched. This CDR3 is built from 16 residues. Per the germline V gene, CDR1 is SGHAT and CDR2 is FQNNGV. This chain's CDR3 is CASSLVAGTGKDTIYF. The CDR3, as DNA: TGTGCCAGCAGCTTAGTCGCCGGGACAGGGAAGGACACCATATATTTT.

The chain joins TRBV30 to TRBJ2-3, with 8 positions matching TRBD2. This CDR3 has 14 residues. Losses at the gene ends were 0 bases for V and 7 bases for J; bases not matched to a gene: 6. From germline, CDR1 is GTSNPN and CDR2 SVGIG (reference sequence). DNA of the CDR3: TGTGCCTGGAGTGTAGCGGGAGACCGGAATACGCAGTATTTT. It is translated as CAWSVAGDRNTQYF.